These 21 T cell receptor beta chains were all obtained from the same sample, sequenced in a study of Ad26.COV2.S vaccination and SARS-CoV-2 variants. Some clones are missing from TCRdb's copy, which holds only in-frame ones; the method was immunoSEQ multiplex PCR. The sample has approximately 400,000 clones; about 83% are singletons. Treatment: some 20 received Ad26.COV2.S at low or high dose, single or two shots; about 5 received placebo; per-sample allocation not given. The samples date from day 63 after the first vaccine or placebo injection. The specimen comprised peripheral blood, sampled in a trial of Ad26.COV2.S vaccine versus placebo. The receptors originated from a person between 18 and 65 years old who received the Ad26.COV2.S COVID-19 vaccine or a placebo.

This clone was seen just once. This sequence joins TRBV6-5 and TRBJ2-1, with 7 bases aligning to TRBD2. Germline assignment: CDR1 MNHEY and CDR2 SVGAGI. V lost 4 bases, J lost 1 base, and 4 bases stayed unmatched. This CDR3 spans 15 amino acids. The CDR3 coding sequence is TGTGCCAGCAGTTCGGGACTACAGTCCTACAATGAGCAGTTCTTC. It translates to CASSSGLQSYNEQFF.

V usage is TRBV4-1 and J usage is TRBJ2-3, with TRBD1 matching over 10 bases. The CDR3 is 16 amino acids. Germline lookup yields CDR1 MGHRA and CDR2 YSYEKL. The V and J ends lost 4 bases and 3 bases, in that order; junction bases with no gene match: 7. CDR3 DNA sequence: TGCGCCAGCAGCCGAGACCGACAGGGGGCAACAGATACGCAGTATTTT. As protein: CASSRDRQGATDTQYF.

The rearrangement uses TRBV2 and TRBJ2-1; 7 bases align to TRBD2. Germline assignment: CDR1 SNHLY and CDR2 FYNNEI. V dropped 4 bases and J dropped 8; count of bases not matched to a gene: 11. This CDR3 is 15 amino acids long. The CDR3 region has the DNA TGTGCCAGCAGTGCCGGGATCTCACGGGGGGATGAGCAGTTCTTC. Its translation is CASSAGISRGDEQFF. Supplemented by reference TRBV2 and TRBJ2-1, the full variable domain reads EPEVTQTPSHQVTQMGQEVILRCVPISNHLYFYWYRQILGQKVEFLVSFYNNEISEKSEIFDDQFSVERPDGSNFTLKIRSTKLEDSAMYFCASSAGISRGDEQFFGPGTRLTVL.

This clone was recorded a few times. The chain uses TRBV7-9 and TRBJ2-2; no clear D gene. With 5 bases removed from V and 5 bases from J, the gap between germline ends came to 15 bases. There are 15 residues in the CDR3. Per the germline V gene, CDR1 is SEHNR and CDR2 is FQNEAQ (reference sequence). Written as DNA, the CDR3 is TGTGCCAGCAGCCCTCCCCGACTCGGGACCGGGGAGCTGTTTTTT. The encoded protein is CASSPPRLGTGELFF.

This rearrangement joins TRBV4-1 to TRBJ1-6; D is possibly TRBD1 (5 bases). Germline assignment: CDR1 MGHRA and CDR2 YSYEKL. V was trimmed by 4 bases and J by 5 bases, leaving 15 bases between them. The CDR3 contains 16 residues. The DNA of the CDR3 is TGCGCCAGCAGCCCATCTCCGGGACGGAATAATTCACCCCTCCACTTT. This sequence encodes CASSPSPGRNNSPLHF.

The J gene is TRBJ1-1, the V gene TRBV7-3; TRBD1 agrees at 8 bases. V lost 5 bases to trimming and J lost 5 bases; unmatched junction nucleotides: 10. The germline CDR1 and CDR2 sequences are SGHTA and FQGTGA. The CDR3 is 15 residues long. The CDR3 protein is CASSPQGARRTEAFF. CDR3 bases: TGTGCCAGCAGCCCTCAGGGGGCTCGGCGAACTGAAGCTTTCTTT.

V usage is TRBV7-2 and J usage is TRBJ1-1; the D gene is possibly TRBD1 (5 bases). This CDR3 is 14 amino acids long. The V gene lost 2 bases and the J gene lost 12 bases, with 19 bases spanning the gap. CDR1 and CDR2 from the germline V gene are SGHTA and FQGNSA. Written as DNA, the CDR3 is TGTGCCAGCAGCTTAATTTCGGGGCGCAGGTTAACTTTCTTT. Amino acid sequence: CASSLISGRRLTFF.

This chain uses TRBV7-2 with TRBJ1-2, with D perhaps matching TRBD1 (5 bases). This CDR3 has 15 residues. Deletions cut 8 bases from V and 4 bases from J, with 20 bases between. CDR1 is SGHTA and CDR2 is FQGNSA in the germline V gene. The CDR3 sequence: CASPLEGALGYGYTF. Written as DNA, the CDR3 is TGTGCCAGCCCTCTGGAAGGGGCTCTAGGCTATGGCTACACCTTC.

This clone was seen just once. The chain uses TRBV18 and TRBJ2-1; tentative D call: TRBD1 (6 bases). The CDR3 sequence is 16 residues long. From germline, CDR1 is KGHSH and CDR2 LQKENI. V gave up 3 bases and J gave up 8 bases, with 20 bases separating them. CDR3 nucleotide sequence: TGTGCCAGCTCACCCCCCACAGGGACCACCGGGGATGAGCAGTTCTTC. Translated, it gives CASSPPTGTTGDEQFF. The whole variable domain, filled in from reference TRBV18 and TRBJ2-1, reads NAGVMQNPRHLVRRRGQEARLRCSPMKGHSHVYWYRQLPEEGLKFMVYLQKENIIDESGMPKERFSAEFPKEGPSILRIQQVVRGDSAAYFCASSPPTGTTGDEQFFGPGTRLTVL.

V is TRBV27 and J is TRBJ2-3; the match to TRBD1 covers 11 bases. Trimming took 8 bases from V and 2 from J; bases not matched to a gene: 3. This CDR3 is 14 amino acids long. Germline CDR1 MNHEY, CDR2 SMNVEV (reference sequence). CDR3 in DNA: TGTGCCAGCCGGGACAGGGGGTTCACAGATACGCAGTATTTT. This gives the protein CASRDRGFTDTQYF.

The chain uses TRBV15 and TRBJ1-1, with 9 bases aligning to TRBD1. Trimming took 6 bases from V and 0 from J; bases not matched to a gene: 2. The germline V gene has CDR1 LNHNV and CDR2 YYDKDF (reference sequence). The length of the CDR3 is 14 residues. In DNA, the CDR3 is TGTGCCACCAGAGGGACAGGGATGAACACTGAAGCTTTCTTT. It encodes CATRGTGMNTEAFF.

The rearrangement joins TRBV7-3 to TRBJ2-3, with no clear D. The germline V and J ends were trimmed by 0 bases and 4 bases, with 8 bases remaining between them. The CDR3 runs to 14 residues. Germline assignment: CDR1 SGHTA and CDR2 FQGTGA. The CDR3 DNA sequence: TGTGCCAGCAGCTTAACCGGTCCGCCAGATACGCAGTATTTT. Protein: CASSLTGPPDTQYF.

This clone was seen a single time. The chain carries TRBV9 and TRBJ1-6, with unresolved D. This CDR3 has 15 amino acids. V lost 2 bases and J lost 8, with 14 bases in between. Per the germline V gene, CDR1 is SGDLS and CDR2 is YYNGEE. DNA for the CDR3: TGTGCCAGCAGCGTTTCTCGTGGGGAGGATTCACCCCTCCACTTT. Its protein is CASSVSRGEDSPLHF.

In its sample, this clone is medium-sized. The chain links TRBV5-4 to TRBJ1-3; D not resolved. The CDR3 contains 13 residues. Trimming left V 0 bases short and J 4 bases short, with 5 bases between. CDR1 is SGHNT, CDR2 YYREEE, per germline (reference sequence). Written as DNA, the CDR3 is TGTGCCAGCAGCTTGGCCCAAGGAAACACCATATATTTT. Its protein is CASSLAQGNTIYF.

CDR3 sequence (DNA): TGTGCCAGCAGCCCGAGGGGGGTATTTAATCAGCCCCAGCATTTT. Translation: CASSPRGVFNQPQHF. The J gene is TRBJ1-5, the V gene TRBV5-6; possible D gene TRBD1, 6 bases. V lost 4 bases and J 4 bases, leaving 15 bases between the germline ends. The germline CDR1 and CDR2 sequences are SGHDT and YYEEEE. The CDR3 is made up of 15 amino acids.

This clone appeared once. The gene calls are TRBV2 and TRBJ2-3, with 11 bases identical to TRBD2. There are 19 residues in the CDR3. Germline V gives CDR1 SNHLY, CDR2 FYNNEI. The J segment lost 0 bases and the V segment lost 3 bases, leaving 11 bases of the junction unmatched. CDR3 nucleotides: TGTGCCAGCAGTGATGTCTTGGGCGGACTAGCGGGCAGCACAGATACGCAGTATTTT. Translated, it gives CASSDVLGGLAGSTDTQYF.

CDR3 sequence (DNA): TGTGCCAGCAGCTTCCAGGGGCGTTATACTGAAGCTTTCTTT. Protein product: CASSFQGRYTEAFF. V usage is TRBV13 and J usage is TRBJ1-1; a possible D gene is TRBD1 (6 bases). Trimming took off 3 bases at V and 5 bases at J, with 13 bases between the two ends. The CDR3 covers 14 residues. Germline V gene data show CDR1 as PRHDT and CDR2 as FYEKMQ (reference sequence).

The rearrangement uses TRBV4-3 and TRBJ1-2; no clear D. The germline V gene encodes CDR1 LGHNA and CDR2 YSLEER. The CDR3 sequence is 15 residues long. The V end lost 0 bases, the J end lost 1 base, and 9 bases lay between the germline ends. The CDR3 region is CASSQDRWGNYGYTF. The CDR3 DNA is TGCGCCAGCAGCCAAGATCGCTGGGGTAACTATGGCTACACCTTC.

The chain employs TRBV5-1 and TRBJ1-2, with D possibly TRBD1 on 5 matching bases. Trimming removed 0 bases at V and 8 bases at J, with 11 bases between. The germline gives CDR1 SGHRS, CDR2 YFSETQ. This CDR3 region has 13 residues. In DNA form, the CDR3 reads TGCGCCAGCAGCTTGGACAGGTATTCGGGCTACACCTTC. Translation: CASSLDRYSGYTF.

The chain recombines TRBV2 with TRBJ1-5; 8 nucleotides agree with TRBD1. The CDR3 length is 14 residues. Germline CDR1 is SNHLY and CDR2 is FYNNEI. The ends lost 5 bases at V and 7 bases at J; junction bases unmatched: 7. In nucleotides, the CDR3 is TGTGCCAGCAGTTCCACAGGGGGTGAGCAGCCCCAGCATTTT. Translating gives CASSSTGGEQPQHF.

Worth noting for this clone: Other DNA sequences in the same sample also yield this CDR3. This chain links TRBV24-1 with TRBJ2-3, with D possibly matching TRBD1 (6 bases). The CDR3 sequence is 13 residues long. The V end was cut by 7 bases, the J end by 1 base, with 8 bases between. Germline loops: CDR1 KGHDR, CDR2 SFDVKD. The CDR3: CATSAGGTDTQYF. In DNA, the CDR3 is TGTGCCACCAGCGCAGGGGGCACAGATACGCAGTATTTT.